This T cell receptor beta chain was documented in a study of OX40 agonist ivuxolimab in advanced cancers. Study-wide context: The patients received agonistic anti-OX40 (CD134) antibody ivuxolimab. General study points: The study observed clonal expansion of CD4+ and CD8+ blood T cells by week 6 at 0.1 to 3.0 mg/kg.

On this clone: Its antigen is not identified.

The method was immunoSEQ multiplex PCR; TCRdb's version includes in-frame clones alone and lacks a portion of them. Among 65,000 to 85,000 clones listed, 80% to 90% were seen once. Trimming took 2 bases from V and 6 from J, leaving 10 bases between them. The CDR3 loop spans 14 amino acids. CDR1 MDHEN and CDR2 SYDVKM come from the germline V gene. This sequence was found in an adult with an advanced solid tumor such as melanoma, head and neck, liver or kidney cancer. The sequencing used CD4+ or CD8+ T cells sorted from blood, collected in a trial of the OX40 agonist ivuxolimab. The rearrangement uses TRBV28 and TRBJ2-2; no definite D call. CDR3 bases: TGTGCCAGCAGTTTAAGTGGGGATGCCGGGGAGCTGTTTTTT. This codes for CASSLSGDAGELFF.